Listed below are T cell receptor beta chains from one sample, sequenced in a study of blood T cell repertoires in COVID-19. Here immunoSEQ multiplex PCR was the method, and the copy in TCRdb shows in-frame clones only, minus some. This table holds around 110,000 clones, 70% to 85% found once. Sequenced material: peripheral blood. These receptors originate from a man aged 65 to 85 with active or convalescent COVID-19. The CDR3 runs from the conserved cysteine through the conserved F or W. The D gene is left open where the match is weak. Some rows mark clone size as missing; the rest say once, few, many or name a class of expanded clone.

TRBJ1-6	TRBV28	NA	NA	TGTGCCAGCAGTCCACGCCTGAGGAGCTCCTATAATTCACCCCTCCACTTT	CASSPRLRSSYNSPLHF
TRBJ1-5	TRBV19	TRBD1	few	TGTGCCAGTAGTATCCCCACAGGGGATGGCAATCAGCCCCAGCATTTT	CASSIPTGDGNQPQHF
TRBJ2-1	TRBV3-1/TRBV3-2	TRBD2	NA	TGTGCCAGCAGCCAAGGACTAGCTGACAATGAGCAGTTCTTC	CASSQGLADNEQFF
TRBJ2-5	TRBV2	NA	NA	TGTGCCAGCAGTCTCGGTGTCAGGCAAGAGACCCAGTACTTC	CASSLGVRQETQYF
TRBJ2-6	TRBV19	TRBD1	NA	TGTGCCAGTAGTTCGGGACAGCACTCTGGGGCCAACGTCCTGACTTTC	CASSSGQHSGANVLTF
TRBJ1-6	TRBV7-2	NA	NA	TGTGCCAGCAGCTTAGACAGGGCCAGGAATTCACCCCTCCACTTT	CASSLDRARNSPLHF
TRBJ2-7	TRBV6-5	TRBD2	NA	TGTGCCAGCAGTCGCACTGGACTAGGGAACTACGAGCAGTACTTC	CASSRTGLGNYEQYF
TRBJ2-5	TRBV5-4	NA	many	TGTGCCAGCAGCCCTGGGGGGGCTGGGGAAGAGACCCAGTACTTC	CASSPGGAGEETQYF
TRBJ1-6	TRBV19	TRBD1	NA	TGTGCCAGTAGGTTGACAGGGGCTCAAGATAATTCACCCCTCCACTTT	CASRLTGAQDNSPLHF
TRBJ2-3	TRBV11-3	TRBD1	NA	TGTGCCAGCAGCCTGACAGGGGTCCCAGATACGCAGTATTTT	CASSLTGVPDTQYF
TRBJ1-1	TRBV7-2	NA	NA	TGTGCCAGCAGCTTAGCGTTTTCTTGGCCTGAAGCTTTCTTT	CASSLAFSWPEAFF
TRBJ1-1	TRBV28	NA	NA	TGTGCCAGCAGTTTAGGTGCTCAGGTAGACTTT	CASSLGAQVDF
TRBJ2-3	TRBV23-1	TRBD2	NA	TGCGCCAGCAGTCAAGAGGGAGGGATCCCATTTGGAGATACGCAGTATTTT	CASSQEGGIPFGDTQYF
TRBJ1-1	TRBV15	TRBD1	NA	TGTGCCATCGCAGGGGGCCCACAGAATGCTGAAGCTTTCTTT	CAIAGGPQNAEAFF
TRBJ2-7	TRBV5-5	NA	few	TGTGCCAGCAGCTTGGATTTTCAGGGGCTTTCCTACGAGCAGTACTTC	CASSLDFQGLSYEQYF
TRBJ1-1	TRBV19	NA	few	TGTGCCAGTAGTATAAGGAGATACACTGAAGCTTTCTTT	CASSIRRYTEAFF
TRBJ2-3	TRBV5-4	TRBD2	NA	TGTGCCAGCAGCTTGGGCGGGGGGCGGACGGGCACAGATACGCAGTATTTT	CASSLGGGRTGTDTQYF
TRBJ2-7	TRBV2	TRBD1	NA	TGTGCCAGCGTAAGAGACAGGGCGAACTCCTACGAGCAGTACTTC	CASVRDRANSYEQYF
TRBJ1-1	TRBV6-5	TRBD1	NA	TGTGCCAGCAGGATGGACAGGGGCCTTGAAGCTTTCTTT	CASRMDRGLEAFF
TRBJ1-1	TRBV19	TRBD1	NA	TGTGCCAGTAGTAGCGACAGGGGGCTTGGTGAAGCTTTCTTT	CASSSDRGLGEAFF
TRBJ2-2	TRBV11-2	NA	few	TGTGCCAGCAGCCTCCGAGGTGGAGCGGACACCGGGGAGCTGTTTTTT	CASSLRGGADTGELFF
TRBJ2-3	TRBV27	NA	NA	TGTGCCAGCAGTTTACTTGGGGGCCCCGCAGATACGCAGTATTTT	CASSLLGGPADTQYF
TRBJ2-7	TRBV19	TRBD1	NA	TGTGCCAGTAGTATCTTAGGGACAGGGACCTACGAGCAGTACTTC	CASSILGTGTYEQYF
TRBJ2-3	TRBV6-4	TRBD2	NA	TGTGCCAGCAGTGACTCGAAGGGGACTAGCGGGAGGGCCCCAGATACGCAGTATTTT	CASSDSKGTSGRAPDTQYF
TRBJ2-7	TRBV5-5	NA	NA	TGTGCCAGCAGCTTCCTGCATGGCGGGGCGAGCTCCTACGAGCAGTACTTC	CASSFLHGGASSYEQYF
TRBJ1-1	TRBV28	NA	NA	TGTGCCAGCAGTTTTCGGGATTGGGCTTTCTTT	CASSFRDWAFF
TRBJ1-4	TRBV7-9	TRBD1	NA	TGTGCCAGCAGCTTAGGAGGGACAGTCAATGAAAAACTGTTTTTT	CASSLGGTVNEKLFF
TRBJ2-1	TRBV5-1	NA	once	TGCGCCAGCAGCTTCGGTGGGAGTGAGTACAATGAGCAGTTCTTC	CASSFGGSEYNEQFF
TRBJ1-3	TRBV2	NA	few	TGTGCCAGCGGGGGGTCCCGACCCTCTGGAAACACCATATATTTT	CASGGSRPSGNTIYF
TRBJ1-2	TRBV5-8	NA	NA	TGTGCCAGCAGCGCAGGGGTTTGGTATGGCTACACCTTC	CASSAGVWYGYTF
TRBJ2-7	TRBV14	TRBD1	once	TGTGCCAGCAGCCAAGACGTCGGACAGGGCTCCTACGAGCAGTACTTC	CASSQDVGQGSYEQYF
TRBJ2-3	TRBV9	TRBD2	NA	TGTGCCAGCAGCGCACTTATTACTAGCGGAAGCACAGATACGCAGTATTTT	CASSALITSGSTDTQYF
TRBJ1-2	TRBV27	NA	NA	TGTGCCAGCAGTACCGGAGCCTACTATGGCTACACCTTC	CASSTGAYYGYTF
TRBJ2-7	TRBV19	NA	NA	TGTGCCAGTAGTATGGGTCCGAGTTACAGGGTAGACGAGCAGTACTTC	CASSMGPSYRVDEQYF
TRBJ1-6	TRBV6-4	TRBD1	NA	TGTGCCAGCAGGGCGTCGGGACAGGGGATTACACCCCTCCACTTT	CASRASGQGITPLHF
TRBJ2-3	TRBV6-1	NA	NA	TGTGCCAGCAGTGAAAGTATCGGGGACACAGATACGCAGTATTTT	CASSESIGDTDTQYF
TRBJ1-1	TRBV9	NA	once	TGTGCCAGCAGCGTAGGGGCCTGGGGCGACGAAGCTTTCTTT	CASSVGAWGDEAFF
TRBJ2-5	TRBV28	TRBD2	once	TGTGCCGGACAGACTAGCGGGAGAGGGCCTCAGTACTTC	CAGQTSGRGPQYF
TRBJ1-4	TRBV4-3	TRBD1	NA	TGCGCCAGCAGCCAAGATCGAGGACAGGGGGATGAAAAACTGTTTTTT	CASSQDRGQGDEKLFF
TRBJ1-1	TRBV7-5	NA	NA	TGTGTCAGAAGCTCCCAAGAGGTTCACAGGGTGGGGAACACTGAAGCTTTCTTT	CVRSSQEVHRVGNTEAFF
TRBJ2-7	TRBV27	NA	NA	TGTGCCAGCAGTTTATCGCCCCTTCCTACAGAGTACTACGAGCAGTACTTC	CASSLSPLPTEYYEQYF
TRBJ2-7	TRBV18	TRBD2	NA	TGTGCCAGCTCACCAAAGCGGGAGGGGAACCACGAGCAGTACTTC	CASSPKREGNHEQYF
TRBJ1-6	TRBV5-4	NA	NA	TGTGCCAGCAGCCCGGAGCCGCAGCGGGGTTCACCCCTCCACTTT	CASSPEPQRGSPLHF
TRBJ1-1	TRBV5-6	NA	NA	TGTGCCAGCAGCCCCTTGGGCGGGGGTGATCGGACTGAAGCTTTCTTT	CASSPLGGGDRTEAFF
TRBJ1-2	TRBV18	NA	NA	TGTGCCAGCTCACCGGAGCAGGGGAACAACTATGGCTACACCTTC	CASSPEQGNNYGYTF
TRBJ2-3	TRBV3-1/TRBV3-2	NA	NA	TGTGCCAGCAGCCAAGCCGTGGGCAGGGGAAGCACAGATACGCAGTATTTT	CASSQAVGRGSTDTQYF
TRBJ1-2	TRBV5-6	NA	NA	TGTGCCAGCACCCAAGGTCAGAGACAATACAACTATGGCTACACCTTC	CASTQGQRQYNYGYTF
TRBJ1-6	TRBV9	TRBD1	NA	TGTGCCAGCAGCGTAGGGACAGGGGAATCACCCCTCCACTTT	CASSVGTGESPLHF
TRBJ2-5	TRBV2	TRBD2	NA	TGTGCCAGCAGTGAAGAGGGACTAGCCTCAGGGGGAGGGCCGATGGGGACCCAGTACTTC	CASSEEGLASGGGPMGTQYF
TRBJ1-1	TRBV6-5	NA	NA	TGTGCCACCTCATCCGGGGGTGGTAGCACTGAAGCTTTCTTT	CATSSGGGSTEAFF